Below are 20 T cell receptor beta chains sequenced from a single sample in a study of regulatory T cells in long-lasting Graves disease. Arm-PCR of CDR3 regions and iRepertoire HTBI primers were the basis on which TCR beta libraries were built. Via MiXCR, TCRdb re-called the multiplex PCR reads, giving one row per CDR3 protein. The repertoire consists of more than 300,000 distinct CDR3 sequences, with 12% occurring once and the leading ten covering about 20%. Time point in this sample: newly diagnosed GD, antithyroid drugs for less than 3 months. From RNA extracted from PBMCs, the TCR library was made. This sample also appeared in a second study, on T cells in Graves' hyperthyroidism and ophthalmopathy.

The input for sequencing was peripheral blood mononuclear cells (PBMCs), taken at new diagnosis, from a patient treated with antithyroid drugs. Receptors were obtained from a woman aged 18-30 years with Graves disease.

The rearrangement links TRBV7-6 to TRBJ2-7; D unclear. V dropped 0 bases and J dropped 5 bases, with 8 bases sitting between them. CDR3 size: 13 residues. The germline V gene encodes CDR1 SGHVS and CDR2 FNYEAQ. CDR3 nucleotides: TGTGCCAGCAGCTTAGCGGATTGGGACGAGCAGTACTTC. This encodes CASSLADWDEQYF. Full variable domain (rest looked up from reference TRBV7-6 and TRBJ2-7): GAGVSQSPRYKVTKRGQDVALRCDPISGHVSLYWYRQALGQGPEFLTYFNYEAQQDKSGLPNDRFSAERPEGSISTLTIQRTEQRDSAMYRCASSLADWDEQYFGPGTRLTVT.

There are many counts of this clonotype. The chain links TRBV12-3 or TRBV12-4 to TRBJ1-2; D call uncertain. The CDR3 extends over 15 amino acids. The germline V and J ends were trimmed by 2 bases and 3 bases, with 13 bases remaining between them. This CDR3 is CASSLTQNEYYGYTF. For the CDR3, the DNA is TGTGCCAGCAGTTTAACCCAAAATGAGTACTATGGCTACACCTTC.

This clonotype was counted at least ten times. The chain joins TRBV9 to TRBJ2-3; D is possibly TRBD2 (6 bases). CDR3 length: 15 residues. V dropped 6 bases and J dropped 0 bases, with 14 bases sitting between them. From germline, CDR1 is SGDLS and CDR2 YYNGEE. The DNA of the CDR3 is TGTGCCAGCACCCCGGGGGTACGAAGCACAGATACGCAGTATTTT. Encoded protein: CASTPGVRSTDTQYF.

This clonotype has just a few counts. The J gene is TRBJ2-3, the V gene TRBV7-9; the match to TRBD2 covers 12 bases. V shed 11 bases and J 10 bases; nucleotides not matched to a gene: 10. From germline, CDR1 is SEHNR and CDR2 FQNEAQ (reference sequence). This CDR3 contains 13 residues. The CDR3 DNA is TGTGCCGGAATTCGACTAGCGGGGGATCCGCAGTATTTT. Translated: CAGIRLAGDPQYF.

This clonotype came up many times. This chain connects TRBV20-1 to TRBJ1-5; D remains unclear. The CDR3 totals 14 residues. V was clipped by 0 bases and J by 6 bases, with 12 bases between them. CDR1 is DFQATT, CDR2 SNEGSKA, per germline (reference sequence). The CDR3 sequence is CSARDGPGSQPQHF. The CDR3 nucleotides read TGCAGTGCTAGAGACGGACCCGGGAGTCAGCCCCAGCATTTT.

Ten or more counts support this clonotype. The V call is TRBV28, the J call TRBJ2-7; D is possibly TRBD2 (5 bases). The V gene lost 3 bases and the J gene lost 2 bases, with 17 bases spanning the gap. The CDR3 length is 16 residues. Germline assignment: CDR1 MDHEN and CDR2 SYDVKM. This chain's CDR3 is CASSLAQAHGAYEQYF. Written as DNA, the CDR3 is TGTGCCAGCAGTTTGGCGCAGGCACACGGGGCCTACGAGCAGTACTTC.

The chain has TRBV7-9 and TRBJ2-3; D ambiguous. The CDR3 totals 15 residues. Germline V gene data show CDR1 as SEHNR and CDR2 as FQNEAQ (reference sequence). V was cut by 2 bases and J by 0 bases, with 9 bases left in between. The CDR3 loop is CASSLTGPSTDTQYF. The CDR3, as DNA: TGTGCCAGCAGCTTAACCGGGCCTAGCACAGATACGCAGTATTTT.

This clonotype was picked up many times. CDR3 amino acids: CATSRGIGSASYNEQFF. The CDR3 coding sequence is TGTGCCACCAGCAGAGGAATTGGGAGCGCCTCCTACAATGAGCAGTTCTTC. The genes are TRBV15 and TRBJ2-1; TRBD2 might be the D (5 bases). The germline V and J ends were trimmed by 1 base and 0 bases, with 13 bases remaining between them. Germline V gene data show CDR1 as LNHNV and CDR2 as YYDKDF (reference sequence). CDR3 length equals 17 residues.

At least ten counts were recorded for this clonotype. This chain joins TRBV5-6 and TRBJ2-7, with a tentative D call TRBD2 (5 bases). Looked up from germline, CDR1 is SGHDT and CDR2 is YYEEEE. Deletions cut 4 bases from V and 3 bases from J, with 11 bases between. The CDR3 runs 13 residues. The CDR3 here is CASSRGLSYEQYV. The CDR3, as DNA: TGTGCCAGCAGCAGAGGGCTAAGCTACGAGCAGTACGTC.

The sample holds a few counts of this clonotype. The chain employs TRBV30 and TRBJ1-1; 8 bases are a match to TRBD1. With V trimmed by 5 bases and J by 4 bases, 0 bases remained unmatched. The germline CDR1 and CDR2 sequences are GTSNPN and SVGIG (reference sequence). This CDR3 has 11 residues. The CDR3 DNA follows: TGTGCCTGGGGACAGGGCACTGAAGCTTTCTTT. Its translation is CAWGQGTEAFF.

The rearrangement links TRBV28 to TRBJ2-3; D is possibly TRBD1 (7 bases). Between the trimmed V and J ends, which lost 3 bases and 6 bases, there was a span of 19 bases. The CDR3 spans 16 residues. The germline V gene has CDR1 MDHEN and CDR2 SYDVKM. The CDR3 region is CASSLQGGALLDTQYF. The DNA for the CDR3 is TGTGCCAGCAGTTTGCAGGGGGGAGCCCTTTTGGATACGCAGTATTTT.

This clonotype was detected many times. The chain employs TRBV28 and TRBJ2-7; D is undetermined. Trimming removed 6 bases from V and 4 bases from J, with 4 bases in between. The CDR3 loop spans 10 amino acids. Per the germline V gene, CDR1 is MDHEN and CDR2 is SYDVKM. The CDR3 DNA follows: TGTGCCAGCAGAGAGTACGAGCAGTACTTC. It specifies CASREYEQYF.

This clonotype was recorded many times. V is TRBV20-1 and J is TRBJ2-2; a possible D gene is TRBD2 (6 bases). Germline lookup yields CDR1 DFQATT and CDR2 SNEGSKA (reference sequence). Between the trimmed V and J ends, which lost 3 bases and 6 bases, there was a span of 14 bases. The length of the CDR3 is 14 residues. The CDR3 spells CSASPGRLAGELFF. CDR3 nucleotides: TGCAGTGCTAGCCCCGGGAGATTGGCCGGGGAGCTGTTTTTT.

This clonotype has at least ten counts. DNA for the CDR3: TGTGCCAGCAGCTCTAGCGGGAGCAGGGGGGAGCAGTACTTC. It specifies CASSSSGSRGEQYF. The chain carries TRBV13 and TRBJ2-7, with TRBD2 matching over 10 bases. The CDR3 totals 14 residues. The germline V gene encodes CDR1 PRHDT and CDR2 FYEKMQ (reference sequence). J gave up 7 bases and V 4 bases, and 7 bases lay outside the gene matches. The full variable domain, in which reference TRBV13 and TRBJ2-7 provide the parts outside the CDR3, is AAGVIQSPRHLIKEKRETATLKCYPIPRHDTVYWYQQGPGQDPQFLISFYEKMQSDKGSIPDRFSAQQFSDYHSELNMSSLELGDSALYFCASSSSGSRGEQYFGPGTRLTVT.

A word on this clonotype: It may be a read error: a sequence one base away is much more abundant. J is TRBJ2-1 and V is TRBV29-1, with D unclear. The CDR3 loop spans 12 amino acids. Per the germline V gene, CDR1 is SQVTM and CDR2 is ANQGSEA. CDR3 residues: CSHSSSHNEQFF. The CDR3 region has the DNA TGCAGCCACTCGAGCTCCCACAATGAGCAGTTCTTC.

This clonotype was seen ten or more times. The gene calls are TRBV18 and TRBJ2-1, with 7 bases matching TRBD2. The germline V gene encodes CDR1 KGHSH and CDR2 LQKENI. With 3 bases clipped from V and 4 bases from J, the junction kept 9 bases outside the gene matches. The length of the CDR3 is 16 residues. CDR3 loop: CASSPTLASGYNEQFF. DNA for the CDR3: TGTGCCAGCTCACCCACCCTGGCTAGCGGATACAATGAGCAGTTCTTC.

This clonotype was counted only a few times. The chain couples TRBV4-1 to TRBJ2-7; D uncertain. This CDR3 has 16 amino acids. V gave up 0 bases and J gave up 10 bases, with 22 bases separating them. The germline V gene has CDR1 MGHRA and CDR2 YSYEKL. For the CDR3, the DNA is TGCGCCAGCAGCCAAGATACGCCCGGCCAGAGGACCACACAGTACTTC. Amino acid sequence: CASSQDTPGQRTTQYF.

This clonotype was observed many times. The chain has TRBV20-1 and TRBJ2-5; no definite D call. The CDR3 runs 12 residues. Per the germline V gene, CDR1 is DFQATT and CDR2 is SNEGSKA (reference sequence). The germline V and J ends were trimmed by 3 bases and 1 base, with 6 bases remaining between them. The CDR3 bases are TGCAGTGCTAGTCCACTCCAAGAGACCCAGTACTTC. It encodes CSASPLQETQYF.

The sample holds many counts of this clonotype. CDR3 region: CASSRLGMNTEAFF. The CDR3 DNA reads TGTGCCAGCAGCCGACTGGGGATGAACACTGAAGCTTTCTTT. The chain links TRBV12-3 or TRBV12-4 to TRBJ1-1, with no clear D. CDR3 length: 14 residues. Between the trimmed V and J ends, which lost 6 bases and 0 bases, there was a span of 11 bases.

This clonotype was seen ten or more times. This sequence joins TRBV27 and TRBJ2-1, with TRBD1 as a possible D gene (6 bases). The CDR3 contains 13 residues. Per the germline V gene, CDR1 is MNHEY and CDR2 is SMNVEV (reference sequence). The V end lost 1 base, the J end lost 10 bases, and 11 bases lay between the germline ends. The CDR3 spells CASSLFQGSEQFF. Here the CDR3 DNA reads TGTGCCAGCAGTTTATTCCAGGGGTCGGAGCAGTTCTTC.